The clone carrying this T cell receptor (beta chain) has just a few counts. Its specificity is not known. The authors reverse transcribed roughly 0.5 to 1 ug RNA with random hexamers. TCRdb reprocessed the immunoSEQ multiplex PCR reads with MiXCR, giving one entry per CDR3 protein. Of roughly 400,000 distinct CDR3 sequences in the sample, more than 80% were seen once. The entry originates in a study of CD8 T cells in Susac syndrome. The study, taken as a whole, reports: The study conceded that relatively few individuals underwent its TCR sequencing and HLA analysis.

The V and J ends lost 2 bases and 2 bases, in that order; junction bases with no gene match: 4. CDR1 SGHTA and CDR2 FQGNSA come from the germline V gene. The length of the CDR3 is 15 residues. The chain links TRBV7-2 to TRBJ2-7; 9 nucleotides line up with TRBD2. The sequencing input was CD8+ T cells from PBMCs. This TCR derives from a human donor with multiple sclerosis. The CDR3 coding sequence is TGTGCCAGCAGCTTATTAGCGGGAGAGCCCTACGAGCAGTACTTC. Translating it yields CASSLLAGEPYEQYF.